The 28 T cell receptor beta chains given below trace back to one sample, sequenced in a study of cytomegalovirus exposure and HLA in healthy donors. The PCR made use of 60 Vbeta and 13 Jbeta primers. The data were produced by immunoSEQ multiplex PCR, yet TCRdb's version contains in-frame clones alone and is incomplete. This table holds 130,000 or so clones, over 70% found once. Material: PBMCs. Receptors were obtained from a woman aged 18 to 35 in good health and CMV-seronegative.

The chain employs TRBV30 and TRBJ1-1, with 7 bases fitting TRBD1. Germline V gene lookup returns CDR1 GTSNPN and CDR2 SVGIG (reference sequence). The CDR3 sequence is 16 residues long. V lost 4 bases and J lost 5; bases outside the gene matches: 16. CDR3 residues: CAWKKTGKTPGTEAFF. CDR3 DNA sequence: TGTGCCTGGAAAAAGACAGGGAAGACCCCGGGGACTGAAGCTTTCTTT.

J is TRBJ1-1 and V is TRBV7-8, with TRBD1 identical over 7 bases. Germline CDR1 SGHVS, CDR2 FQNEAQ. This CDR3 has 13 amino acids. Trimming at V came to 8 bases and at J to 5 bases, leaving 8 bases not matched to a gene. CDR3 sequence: CASSLGGRTEAFF. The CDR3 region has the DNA TGTGCCAGCTCGCTAGGGGGCCGGACTGAAGCTTTCTTT.

CDR3 in amino acids: CASSRPPDEQFF. The DNA of the CDR3 is TGTGCCAGCAGCAGGCCCCCGGATGAGCAGTTCTTC. The chain is built from TRBV25-1 and TRBJ2-1; no firm D call. Germline V gene data show CDR1 as MGHDK and CDR2 as SYGVNS. With 6 bases removed from V and 8 bases from J, the gap between germline ends came to 11 bases. CDR3 length: 12 residues.

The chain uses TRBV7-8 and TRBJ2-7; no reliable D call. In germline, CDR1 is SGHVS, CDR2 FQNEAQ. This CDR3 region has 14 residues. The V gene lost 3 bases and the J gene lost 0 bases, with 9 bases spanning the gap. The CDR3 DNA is TGTGCCAGCAGCTTTATTCTATCCTCCTACGAGCAGTACTTC. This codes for CASSFILSSYEQYF.

The CDR3 DNA follows: TGTGCCAGCACGTGGGAGACTAGCGGGAGAGTCAGGAATGAGCAGTTCTTC. Translation gives CASTWETSGRVRNEQFF. The chain joins TRBV2 to TRBJ2-1, with 12 bases matching TRBD2. Germline CDR1 is SNHLY and CDR2 is FYNNEI. The CDR3 contains 17 residues. V shed 7 bases, J shed 7 bases, and the junction held 14 bases outside the gene matches.

CDR3 DNA sequence: TGTGCCAGCTCACTGCCGGGACAGGGAGGAGAAAAACTGTTTTTT. The encoded protein is CASSLPGQGGEKLFF. The chain links TRBV18 to TRBJ1-4, with TRBD1 matching over 9 bases. This CDR3 contains 15 residues. With V trimmed by 4 bases and J by 8 bases, 8 bases remained unmatched. From germline, CDR1 is KGHSH and CDR2 LQKENI.

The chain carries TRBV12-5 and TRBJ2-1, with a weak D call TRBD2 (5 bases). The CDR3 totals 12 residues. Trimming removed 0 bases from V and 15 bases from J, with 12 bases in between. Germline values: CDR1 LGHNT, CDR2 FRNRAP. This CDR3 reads CASGLVGRGLFF. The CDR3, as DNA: TGTGCTAGTGGTTTGGTAGGGAGAGGGCTGTTCTTC. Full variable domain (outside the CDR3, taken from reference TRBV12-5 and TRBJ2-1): DARVTQTPRHKVTEMGQEVTMRCQPILGHNTVFWYRQTMMQGLELLAYFRNRAPLDDSGMPKDRFSAEMPDATLATLKIQPSEPRDSAVYFCASGLVGRGLFFGPGTRLTVL.

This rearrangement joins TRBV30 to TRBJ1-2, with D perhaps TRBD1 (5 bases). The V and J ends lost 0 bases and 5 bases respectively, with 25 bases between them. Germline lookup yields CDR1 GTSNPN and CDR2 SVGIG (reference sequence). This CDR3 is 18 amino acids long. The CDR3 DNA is TGTGCCTGGAGTGTAAAAACCCTGGCCAGCCGGGGGAGATATGGCTACACCTTC. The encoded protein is CAWSVKTLASRGRYGYTF.

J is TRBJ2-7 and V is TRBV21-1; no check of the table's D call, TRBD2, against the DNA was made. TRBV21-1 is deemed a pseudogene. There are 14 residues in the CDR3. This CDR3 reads CASRPAGGFYEQYF. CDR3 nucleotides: TGTGCCAGCAGGCCGGCGGGAGGGTTCTACGAGCAGTACTTC.

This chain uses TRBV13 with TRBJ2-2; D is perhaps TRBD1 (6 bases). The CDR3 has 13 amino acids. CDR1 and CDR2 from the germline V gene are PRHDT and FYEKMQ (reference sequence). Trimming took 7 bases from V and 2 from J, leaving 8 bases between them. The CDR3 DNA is TGTGCCAGCATGGACAGAAACACCGGGGAGCTGTTTTTT. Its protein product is CASMDRNTGELFF.

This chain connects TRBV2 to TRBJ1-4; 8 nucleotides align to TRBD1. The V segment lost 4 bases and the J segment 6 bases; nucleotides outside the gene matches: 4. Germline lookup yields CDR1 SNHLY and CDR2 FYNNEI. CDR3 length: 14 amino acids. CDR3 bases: TGTGCCAGCAGTGTGCCGACAGGGGATGAAAAACTGTTTTTT. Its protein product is CASSVPTGDEKLFF. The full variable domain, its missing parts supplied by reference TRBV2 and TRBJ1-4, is EPEVTQTPSHQVTQMGQEVILRCVPISNHLYFYWYRQILGQKVEFLVSFYNNEISEKSEIFDDQFSVERPDGSNFTLKIRSTKLEDSAMYFCASSVPTGDEKLFFGSGTQLSVL.

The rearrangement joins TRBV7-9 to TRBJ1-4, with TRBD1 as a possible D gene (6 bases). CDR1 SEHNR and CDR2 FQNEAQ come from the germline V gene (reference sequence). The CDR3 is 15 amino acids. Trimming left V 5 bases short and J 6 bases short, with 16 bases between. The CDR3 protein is CASSPRGVRDEKLFF. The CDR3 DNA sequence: TGTGCCAGCAGCCCCAGGGGAGTCAGGGATGAAAAACTGTTTTTT.

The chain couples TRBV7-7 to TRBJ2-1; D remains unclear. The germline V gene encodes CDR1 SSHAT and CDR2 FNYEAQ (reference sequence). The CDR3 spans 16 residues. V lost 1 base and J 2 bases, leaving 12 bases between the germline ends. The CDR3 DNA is TGTGCCAGCAGCTTAGTGCCAGTGGTGGCCTACAATGAGCAGTTCTTC. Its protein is CASSLVPVVAYNEQFF.

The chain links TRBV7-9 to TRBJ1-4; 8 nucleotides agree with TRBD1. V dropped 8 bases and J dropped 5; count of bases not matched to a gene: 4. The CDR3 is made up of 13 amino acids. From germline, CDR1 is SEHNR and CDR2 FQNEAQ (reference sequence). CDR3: CASAGGPNEKLFF. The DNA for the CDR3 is TGTGCCAGCGCAGGGGGCCCGAATGAAAAACTGTTTTTT. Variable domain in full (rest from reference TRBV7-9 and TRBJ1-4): DTGVSQNPRHKITKRGQNVTFRCDPISEHNRLYWYRQTLGQGPEFLTYFQNEAQLEKSRLLSDRFSAERPKGSFSTLEIQRTEQGDSAMYLCASAGGPNEKLFFGSGTQLSVL.

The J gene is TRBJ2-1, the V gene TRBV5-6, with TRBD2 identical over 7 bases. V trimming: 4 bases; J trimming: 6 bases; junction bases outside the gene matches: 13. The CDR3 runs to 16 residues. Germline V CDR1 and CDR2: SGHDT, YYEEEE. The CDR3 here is CASSAEGGRYRNEQFF. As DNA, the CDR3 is TGTGCCAGCAGCGCTGAAGGCGGGAGATACCGCAATGAGCAGTTCTTC.

The CDR3 reads CAWSLRYEQYF. For the CDR3, the DNA is TGTGCCTGGAGTCTCAGGTACGAGCAGTACTTC. This rearrangement joins TRBV30 to TRBJ2-7; D ambiguous. Germline V CDR1 and CDR2: GTSNPN, SVGIG (reference sequence). The CDR3 contains 11 residues. Trimming shortened V by 2 bases and J by 4 bases, and 6 bases separated the two germline ends.

The CDR3 DNA is TGTGCCATCAGTGAGTCGATGACTAGCGTTTCGGGTGGCAATGAGCAGTTCTTC. This gives the protein CAISESMTSVSGGNEQFF. The chain combines TRBV10-3 with TRBJ2-1; 8 bases are shared with TRBD2. J lost 6 bases, V lost 0 bases, and 13 bases had no gene match. There are 18 residues in the CDR3. CDR1 ENHRY and CDR2 SYGVKD come from the germline V gene.

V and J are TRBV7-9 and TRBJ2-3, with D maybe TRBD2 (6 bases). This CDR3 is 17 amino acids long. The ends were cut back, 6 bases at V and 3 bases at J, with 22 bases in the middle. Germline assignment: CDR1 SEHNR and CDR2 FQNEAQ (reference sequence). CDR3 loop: CASRLSTSTRVTDTQYF. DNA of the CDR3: TGTGCCAGCAGGCTTAGTACTTCGACTAGGGTGACAGATACGCAGTATTTT. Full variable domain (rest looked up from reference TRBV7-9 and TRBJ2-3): DTGVSQNPRHKITKRGQNVTFRCDPISEHNRLYWYRQTLGQGPEFLTYFQNEAQLEKSRLLSDRFSAERPKGSFSTLEIQRTEQGDSAMYLCASRLSTSTRVTDTQYFGPGTRLTVL.

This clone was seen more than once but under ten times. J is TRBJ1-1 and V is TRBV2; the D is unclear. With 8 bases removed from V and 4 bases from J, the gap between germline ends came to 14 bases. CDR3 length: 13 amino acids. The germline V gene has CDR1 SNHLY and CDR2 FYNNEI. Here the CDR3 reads CASLVVAGTEAFF. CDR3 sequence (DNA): TGTGCCAGCCTTGTGGTGGCAGGCACTGAAGCTTTCTTT.

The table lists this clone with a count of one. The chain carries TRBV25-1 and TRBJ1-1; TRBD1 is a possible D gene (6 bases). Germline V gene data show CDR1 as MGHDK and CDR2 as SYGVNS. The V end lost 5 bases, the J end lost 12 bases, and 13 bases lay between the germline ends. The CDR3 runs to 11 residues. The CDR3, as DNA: TGTGCCAGCAGTACGTCAGGGGAGCCTTTCTTT. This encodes CASSTSGEPFF.

CDR3 amino acids: CASSPDTEETQYF. DNA for the CDR3: TGTGCCAGCAGCCCCGACACGGAAGAGACCCAGTACTTC. The chain carries TRBV5-4 and TRBJ2-5; D uncertain. V lost 4 bases and J lost 3, with 10 bases in between. Germline CDR1 reads SGHNT; CDR2 reads YYREEE (reference sequence). This CDR3 is 13 amino acids long.

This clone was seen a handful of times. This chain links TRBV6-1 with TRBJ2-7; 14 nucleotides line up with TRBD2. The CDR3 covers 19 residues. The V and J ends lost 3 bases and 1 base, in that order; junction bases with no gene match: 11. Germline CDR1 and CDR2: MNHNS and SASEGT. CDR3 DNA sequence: TGTGCCAGCAGTGAGGGAAGTCCGGGACTAGCGGGAGCGTCCTACGAGCAGTACTTC. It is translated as CASSEGSPGLAGASYEQYF.

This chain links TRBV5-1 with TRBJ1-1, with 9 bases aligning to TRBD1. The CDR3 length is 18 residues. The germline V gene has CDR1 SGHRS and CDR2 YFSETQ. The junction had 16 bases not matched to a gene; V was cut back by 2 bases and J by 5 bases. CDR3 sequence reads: CASSFGIRDRVAGTEAFF. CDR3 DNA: TGCGCCAGCAGCTTCGGAATCCGGGACAGGGTGGCGGGGACTGAAGCTTTCTTT.

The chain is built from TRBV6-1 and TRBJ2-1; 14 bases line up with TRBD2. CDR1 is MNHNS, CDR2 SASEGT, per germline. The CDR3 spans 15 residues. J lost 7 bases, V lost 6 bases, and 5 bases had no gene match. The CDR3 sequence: CASSTGTSGRNEQFF. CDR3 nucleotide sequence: TGTGCCAGCAGCACCGGGACTAGCGGGAGAAATGAGCAGTTCTTC.

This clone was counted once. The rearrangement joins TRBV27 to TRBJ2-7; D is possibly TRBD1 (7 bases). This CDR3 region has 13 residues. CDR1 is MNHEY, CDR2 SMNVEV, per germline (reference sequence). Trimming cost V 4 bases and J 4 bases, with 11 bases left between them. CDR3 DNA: TGTGCCAGCAGTTCCAGGGGGGTGTACGAGCAGTACTTC. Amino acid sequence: CASSSRGVYEQYF.

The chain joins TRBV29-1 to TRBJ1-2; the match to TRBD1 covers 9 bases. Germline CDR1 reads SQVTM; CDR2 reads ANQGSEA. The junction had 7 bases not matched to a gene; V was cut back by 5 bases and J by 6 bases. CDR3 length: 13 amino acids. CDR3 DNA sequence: TGCAGCGTTTGGGGAGACAGGGGGGATGGCTACACCTTC. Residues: CSVWGDRGDGYTF.

The CDR3 here is CASSQTTGGEGEAFF. The CDR3 DNA is TGTGCCAGCAGCCAAACCACAGGGGGCGAGGGGGAAGCTTTCTTT. The rearrangement joins TRBV4-2 to TRBJ1-1, with 9 bases identical to TRBD1. CDR3 length equals 15 residues. CDR1 and CDR2 from the germline V gene are LGHNA and YNFKEQ. V was pared by 2 bases and J by 8 bases, with 9 bases of the junction left unmatched.

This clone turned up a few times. The CDR3 nucleotides read TGCGCCACTGGCGGGGGTATAGGGGATACGCAGTATTTT. Its translation is CATGGGIGDTQYF. This chain connects TRBV5-1 to TRBJ2-3, with 7 bases matching TRBD2. The germline gives CDR1 SGHRS, CDR2 YFSETQ. Losses at the gene ends were 9 bases for V and 6 bases for J; bases not matched to a gene: 10. The CDR3 is 13 residues long.